These 29 T cell receptor beta chains originate from one sample sequenced in a study of shared clonotypes between healthy human individuals. The method was immunoSEQ multiplex PCR; TCRdb's version includes in-frame clones alone and lacks a portion of them. The sample has approximately 1.5 million clones, about 98% seen once; the top ten hold 0.45%. Material: naive CD4+ T cells sorted from blood. Subset in this sample: CD45RA+ positively selected. The receptors derive from a man younger than 40 in good health.

The J gene is TRBJ1-5, the V gene TRBV28, with TRBD1 as a possible D gene (5 bases). Germline loops: CDR1 MDHEN, CDR2 SYDVKM. The length of the CDR3 is 13 residues. V was clipped by 4 bases and J by 4 bases, with 8 bases between them. CDR3 in amino acids: CASSWAGNQPQHF. CDR3 nucleotides: TGTGCCAGCAGTTGGGCAGGGAATCAGCCCCAGCATTTT.

The chain carries TRBV18 and TRBJ2-3, with D perhaps TRBD1 (5 bases). The CDR3 totals 18 residues. Germline values: CDR1 KGHSH, CDR2 LQKENI. Deletions cut 6 bases from V and 3 bases from J, with 25 bases between. The CDR3 region has the DNA TGTGCCAGCTCGCCGCTCCGGTTAGGGGATTTCATGACAGATACGCAGTATTTT. Protein sequence: CASSPLRLGDFMTDTQYF.

The chain uses TRBV11-1 and TRBJ2-7; D is perhaps TRBD1 or TRBD2 (5 bases each). The CDR3 has 14 residues. Germline CDR1 is SGHAT and CDR2 is FQDESV (reference sequence). The V end was cut by 5 bases, the J end by 2 bases, with 13 bases between. The CDR3 DNA reads as TGTGCCAGCAGCGGTACGGGACGGACCTACGAGCAGTACTTC. Translated: CASSGTGRTYEQYF.

The genes are TRBV19 and TRBJ2-6; D remains unclear. Germline V gives CDR1 LNHDA, CDR2 SQIVND (reference sequence). V dropped 8 bases and J dropped 4 bases, with 12 bases sitting between them. The CDR3 has 14 residues. The CDR3 spells CASEAWAGANVLTF. CDR3 DNA: TGTGCCAGTGAAGCCTGGGCGGGGGCCAACGTCCTGACTTTC.

The rearrangement joins TRBV29-1 to TRBJ2-7; TRBD1 is a possible D gene (6 bases). Germline V gene data show CDR1 as SQVTM and CDR2 as ANQGSEA. The CDR3 contains 14 residues. V was pared by 6 bases and J by 4 bases, with 19 bases between. Here the CDR3 reads CSVGLTPRGYEQYF. CDR3 sequence (DNA): TGCAGCGTGGGGCTGACCCCAAGGGGGTACGAGCAGTACTTC.

CDR3 loop: CASRQSATNEKLFF. The CDR3 DNA follows: TGTGCCAGCAGGCAAAGTGCAACTAATGAAAAACTGTTTTTT. The V call is TRBV6-1, the J call TRBJ1-4, with no clear D. The CDR3 covers 14 residues. Germline V CDR1 and CDR2: MNHNS, SASEGT. Trimming shortened V by 6 bases and J by 0 bases, and 8 bases separated the two germline ends.

In its sample, this clone was seen once. The rearrangement joins TRBV28 to TRBJ2-7; D is ambiguous. Germline-derived CDR1 and CDR2 are MDHEN and SYDVKM. The CDR3 length is 16 residues. V lost 3 bases and J lost 2, with 17 bases in between. The CDR3 coding sequence is TGTGCCAGCAGTTTGGGTGCCCGGCAGACCCCCTACGAGCAGTACTTC. Its protein product is CASSLGARQTPYEQYF.

This sequence joins TRBV30 and TRBJ2-7; D is perhaps TRBD1 or TRBD2 (5 bases each). The V gene's germline CDR1 is GTSNPN and CDR2 SVGIG (reference sequence). V lost 1 base and J 5 bases, leaving 21 bases between the germline ends. CDR3 length: 16 amino acids. The CDR3 sequence is CAWSGFPGRQSNEQYF. CDR3 nucleotides: TGTGCCTGGAGTGGATTTCCGGGACGCCAAAGTAACGAGCAGTACTTC.

The rearrangement uses TRBV5-8 and TRBJ2-1, with D maybe TRBD2 (6 bases). V lost 3 bases and J lost 2, with 15 bases in between. The CDR3 consists of 16 residues. Germline values: CDR1 SGHTS, CDR2 YDEGEE. In DNA, the CDR3 is TGTGCCAGCAGCTCCTTAGGCGGGAACACCTACAATGAGCAGTTCTTC. This sequence encodes CASSSLGGNTYNEQFF.

The J gene is TRBJ2-1, the V gene TRBV4-3; the match to TRBD2 covers 9 bases. The J segment lost 4 bases and the V segment lost 2 bases, leaving 3 bases of the junction unmatched. The CDR3 is 15 residues long. Per the germline V gene, CDR1 is LGHNA and CDR2 is YSLEER. CDR3 sequence reads: CASSQRLAEYNEQFF. CDR3 sequence (DNA): TGCGCCAGCAGCCAAAGACTAGCGGAGTACAATGAGCAGTTCTTC.

The chain has TRBV4-3 and TRBJ2-2, with D perhaps matching TRBD1 (6 bases). V shed 4 bases and J shed 9 bases, with 15 bases lying between them. This CDR3 is 14 amino acids long. Germline values: CDR1 LGHNA, CDR2 YSLEER. The CDR3: CASSRTGFDRELFF. CDR3 coding DNA: TGCGCCAGCAGCCGAACAGGGTTTGACCGGGAGCTGTTTTTT.

This rearrangement joins TRBV28 to TRBJ1-5; a weak D match, TRBD1 (6 bases). Germline V gene sequence: CDR1 MDHEN, CDR2 SYDVKM. CDR3 length: 15 amino acids. Trimming stripped 3 bases from V and 3 bases from J, with 12 bases between. As DNA, the CDR3 is TGTGCCAGCAGTTTCTACGACAGGCCCAATCAGCCCCAGCATTTT. Residues: CASSFYDRPNQPQHF.

A note on this clone: This specimen includes other DNA sequences encoding the same CDR3. The gene calls are TRBV9 and TRBJ2-3; D perhaps matches TRBD2 (5 bases). The CDR3 sequence is 14 residues long. V lost 2 bases to trimming and J lost 3 bases, with 10 bases between them. CDR1 is SGDLS and CDR2 is YYNGEE in the germline V gene. The CDR3 coding sequence is TGTGCCAGCAGCGTTCTAGCTCTGACAGATACGCAGTATTTT. Translating gives CASSVLALTDTQYF.

The chain combines TRBV5-1 with TRBJ2-2, with a weak D call TRBD2 (5 bases). The CDR3 has 15 residues. Trimming pared 1 base from V and 2 bases from J, leaving 9 bases between. CDR1 SGHRS and CDR2 YFSETQ come from the germline V gene. The CDR3 bases are TGCGCCAGCAGCTTGACCGGGGTAAACACCGGGGAGCTGTTTTTT. Protein sequence: CASSLTGVNTGELFF.

The V gene is TRBV2, the J gene TRBJ1-2; 7 bases are a match to TRBD1. This CDR3 contains 15 residues. CDR1 and CDR2 from the germline V gene are SNHLY and FYNNEI. The V gene end was trimmed by 1 base and the J gene end by 8 bases; junction bases not matched to a gene: 10. The CDR3 sequence: CASSEDRGMHGGYTF. For the CDR3, the DNA is TGTGCCAGCAGTGAAGACAGGGGAATGCATGGCGGCTACACCTTC.

The V gene is TRBV4-1, the J gene TRBJ2-4; TRBD2 matches at 13 bases. The J segment lost 0 bases and the V segment lost 0 bases, leaving 5 bases of the junction unmatched. The CDR3 runs 19 residues. Germline V lookup: CDR1 MGHRA, CDR2 YSYEKL. The chain's CDR3 is CASSQDRGTSGVAKNIQYF. In DNA, the CDR3 is TGCGCCAGCAGCCAAGATCGCGGGACTAGCGGGGTAGCCAAAAACATTCAGTACTTC.

Turning to this clone: This sample also contains other DNA sequences that code for the same CDR3. The chain uses TRBV28 and TRBJ2-6; maybe TRBD2 (5 bases). There are 13 residues in the CDR3. The germline V gene has CDR1 MDHEN and CDR2 SYDVKM. V lost 8 bases and J lost 0, with 5 bases in between. In DNA, the CDR3 is TGTGCCAGCCGGGGCTCTGGGGCCAACGTCCTGACTTTC. Its protein product is CASRGSGANVLTF.

This clone has just one count. The CDR3 nucleotides read TGTGCCAGCAGTACAGGGAGCTTGGAGACCCAGTACTTC. Protein sequence: CASSTGSLETQYF. V and J are TRBV7-9 and TRBJ2-5; D may be TRBD1 (6 bases). This CDR3 region has 13 residues. V was clipped by 6 bases and J by 5 bases, with 13 bases between them. Germline V CDR1 and CDR2: SEHNR, FQNEAQ (reference sequence).

The chain has TRBV5-1 and TRBJ2-1; tentatively, D is TRBD2 (6 bases). This CDR3 spans 15 amino acids. V gave up 4 bases and J gave up 1 base, with 12 bases separating them. The germline gives CDR1 SGHRS, CDR2 YFSETQ. CDR3 sequence (DNA): TGCGCCAGCAGCCCCCAGAGCGGGTCCTACAATGAGCAGTTCTTC. Its translation is CASSPQSGSYNEQFF.

This clone has only one observation. V usage is TRBV27 and J usage is TRBJ2-2, with D possibly being TRBD2 (5 bases). The CDR3 loop spans 15 amino acids. Germline CDR1 and CDR2: MNHEY and SMNVEV (reference sequence). V was trimmed by 6 bases and J by 0 bases, leaving 11 bases between them. CDR3 region: CASRDAGTNTGELFF. The CDR3 DNA is TGTGCCAGCAGAGATGCGGGTACGAACACCGGGGAGCTGTTTTTT.

The chain carries TRBV5-1 and TRBJ2-1; TRBD1 matches 8 bases. V gave up 9 bases and J gave up 1 base; unmatched junction bases: 9. Germline-derived CDR1 and CDR2 are SGHRS and YFSETQ. CDR3 length: 15 amino acids. The CDR3 loop is CATHLTGGSYNEQFF. In DNA form, the CDR3 reads TGCGCCACCCATTTAACAGGGGGATCCTACAATGAGCAGTTCTTC.

Worth noting for this clone: Other DNA sequences in the sample encode the same CDR3. The chain recombines TRBV28 with TRBJ2-1, with D uncertain. Germline loops: CDR1 MDHEN, CDR2 SYDVKM. There are 12 residues in the CDR3. Trimming cost V 3 bases and J 7 bases, with 7 bases left between them. The CDR3 loop is CASSLQGNEQFF. CDR3 nucleotide sequence: TGTGCCAGCAGTTTGCAAGGGAATGAGCAGTTCTTC.

The chain employs TRBV7-2 and TRBJ2-5; TRBD2 matches 7 bases. Germline V gene sequence: CDR1 SGHTA, CDR2 FQGNSA. This CDR3 comprises 14 residues. After removal of 5 bases from V and 1 base from J, the junction contained 4 bases not matched to a gene. CDR3 nucleotides: TGTGCCAGCAGCCGCTGGGGGGGCCAAGAGACCCAGTACTTC. It is translated as CASSRWGGQETQYF.

V is TRBV5-6 and J is TRBJ2-3; TRBD2 matches at 8 bases. CDR3 length: 16 amino acids. Germline V gene data show CDR1 as SGHDT and CDR2 as YYEEEE. The J segment lost 2 bases and the V segment lost 4 bases, leaving 9 bases of the junction unmatched. CDR3 protein: CASSLSGRGVTDTQYF. The CDR3 DNA is TGTGCCAGCAGCCTCAGCGGGAGAGGTGTCACAGATACGCAGTATTTT.

This clone was seen a single time. The chain employs TRBV6-5 and TRBJ2-7, with 11 nucleotides matching TRBD1. This CDR3 is 16 amino acids long. The germline gives CDR1 MNHEY, CDR2 SVGAGI. J gave up 2 bases and V 0 bases, and 3 bases lay outside the gene matches. For the CDR3, the DNA is TGTGCCAGCAGTTACTCCGGGACAGGGGGGGCCTACGAGCAGTACTTC. Translation: CASSYSGTGGAYEQYF.

V and J are TRBV6-1 and TRBJ1-3; no clear D gene. The germline CDR1 and CDR2 sequences are MNHNS and SASEGT. The CDR3 is 13 amino acids. V shed 2 bases and J shed 4 bases, with 6 bases lying between them. CDR3 amino acids: CASSEILGNTIYF. The CDR3 nucleotides are TGTGCCAGCAGTGAAATCTTGGGAAACACCATATATTTT.

V is TRBV28 and J is TRBJ2-1; D gene ambiguous. Trimming shortened V by 1 base and J by 7 bases, and 5 bases separated the two germline ends. Germline lookup yields CDR1 MDHEN and CDR2 SYDVKM. The length of the CDR3 is 12 residues. The CDR3 region has the DNA TGTGCCAGCAGTTTATTCCATAATGAGCAGTTCTTC. It is translated as CASSLFHNEQFF.

Only one count was recorded for this clone. Other DNA sequences from this sample encode an identical CDR3 as well. The CDR3 reads CASSEQGGYEQYF. CDR3 sequence (DNA): TGTGCCAGCAGTGAACAGGGTGGGTACGAGCAGTACTTC. This rearrangement joins TRBV6-1 to TRBJ2-7; tentative D call: TRBD1 (5 bases). Trimming pared 2 bases from V and 4 bases from J, leaving 9 bases between. CDR3 length: 13 amino acids. Germline V gives CDR1 MNHNS, CDR2 SASEGT.

The V and J genes are TRBV20-1 and TRBJ2-1; 8 bases agree with TRBD1. CDR1 DFQATT and CDR2 SNEGSKA come from the germline V gene (reference sequence). Trimming removed 7 bases from V and 15 bases from J; junction bases left unmatched: 8. The CDR3 is 10 amino acids. CDR3 residues: CSVFRDRRFF. Here the CDR3 DNA reads TGCAGTGTTTTCCGGGACAGGCGGTTCTTC.